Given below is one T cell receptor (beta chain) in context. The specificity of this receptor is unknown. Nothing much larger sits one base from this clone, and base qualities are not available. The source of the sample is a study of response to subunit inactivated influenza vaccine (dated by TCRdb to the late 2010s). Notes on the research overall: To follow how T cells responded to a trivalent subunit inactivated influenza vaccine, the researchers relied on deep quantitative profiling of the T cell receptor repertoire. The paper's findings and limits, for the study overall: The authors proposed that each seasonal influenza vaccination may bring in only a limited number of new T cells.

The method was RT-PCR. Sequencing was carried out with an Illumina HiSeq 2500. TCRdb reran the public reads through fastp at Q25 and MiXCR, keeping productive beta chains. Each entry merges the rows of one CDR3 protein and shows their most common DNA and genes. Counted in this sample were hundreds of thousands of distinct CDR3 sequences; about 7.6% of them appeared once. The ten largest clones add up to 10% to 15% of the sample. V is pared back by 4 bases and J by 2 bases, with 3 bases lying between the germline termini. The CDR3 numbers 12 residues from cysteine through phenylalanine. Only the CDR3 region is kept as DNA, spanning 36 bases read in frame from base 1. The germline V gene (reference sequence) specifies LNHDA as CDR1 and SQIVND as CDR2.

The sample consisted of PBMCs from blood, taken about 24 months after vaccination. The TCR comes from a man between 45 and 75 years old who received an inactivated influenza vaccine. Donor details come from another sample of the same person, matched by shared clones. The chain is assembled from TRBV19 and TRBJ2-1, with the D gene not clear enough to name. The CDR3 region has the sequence CASSTPYNEQFF. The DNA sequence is TGTGCCAGTAGTACGCCCTACAATGAGCAGTTCTTC.